These 27 T cell receptor beta chains originate from one sample sequenced in a study of tumor-infiltrating lymphocytes in primary liver carcinoma. A constant-region primer primed TCR beta cDNA synthesis from roughly 500 ng of total RNA. Slightly modified ARM-PCR, run as three nested multiplex PCR rounds, produced the TCR beta libraries. TRBV1-TRBV30 forward primers and a C-beta reverse primer were used in the first two PCR rounds, which each ran for nine to ten cycles. MiXCR, run by TCRdb on the multiplex PCR reads, gives a single entry per CDR3 protein. Among some 46,000 distinct CDR3 sequences listed, roughly 75% were seen once. Co-extracted RNA and DNA came from around 18-30 mg of unsorted bulk tissue. The specimen sequenced was tumor-adjacent normal liver tissue. The receptors stem from a woman aged 25 to 39 with primary liver carcinoma and hepatitis B virus infection.

Regarding this clonotype: The junction shows a germline mismatch at one end, possibly a read error. The genes are TRBV5-6 and TRBJ2-2; D call uncertain. Germline V CDR1 and CDR2: SGHDT, YYEEEE. This CDR3 is 15 amino acids long. The CDR3 DNA follows: TGTGCCAGCAACTTGGTACACGGAGTCACCGGGGAGCTGTTTTTT. Translating it yields CASNLVHGVTGELFF.

As concerns this clonotype: Since a much larger clone is just one base distant, this may be a read error. J is TRBJ2-5 and V is TRBV28; D is uncertain. CDR1 and CDR2 (germline): MDHEN, SYDVKM. The CDR3 is 15 amino acids. The CDR3 here is CACSLLRVSAETQYF. The CDR3 DNA reads TGTGCCTGCAGTTTGCTCAGAGTCAGCGCGGAGACCCAGTACTTC. The full variable domain, its missing parts supplied by reference TRBV28 and TRBJ2-5, is DVKVTQSSRYLVKRTGEKVFLECVQDMDHENMFWYRQDPGLGLRLIYFSYDVKMKEKGDIPEGYSVSREKKERFSLILESASTNQTSMYLCACSLLRVSAETQYFGPGTRLLVL.

In this sample, this clonotype turned up many times. With a much larger clone just one base away, this may be a read error. The V gene is TRBV11-3, the J gene TRBJ2-1, with D uncertain. Germline V gives CDR1 SGHNT, CDR2 YENEEA. The CDR3 consists of 15 residues. V gave up 4 bases and J gave up 7 bases, with 17 bases separating them. The CDR3 sequence: CASSSWAETNNEQFF. The CDR3 coding sequence is TGTGCCAGCAGCTCCTGGGCGGAGACCAATAATGAGCAGTTCTTC.

About this clonotype: The germline gene is not matched at one end of the junction; a read error may be the cause. The chain joins TRBV11-2 to TRBJ2-3, with D tentatively TRBD2 (5 bases). Germline V CDR1 and CDR2: SGHAT, FQNNGV. The CDR3 runs 14 residues. The CDR3 nucleotides read TGTGCCAGCCGCCGGATGGCTAGCACGGATACGCAGTATTTT. It specifies CASRRMASTDTQYF.

The chain carries TRBV7-8 and TRBJ1-2, with unresolved D. This CDR3 contains 14 residues. Germline values: CDR1 SGHVS, CDR2 FQNEAQ. V lost 6 bases and J 4 bases, leaving 15 bases between the germline ends. Written as DNA, the CDR3 is TGTGCCAGCAGATCCGGCGGGGAGTCCTATGGCTACACCTTC. Its protein product is CASRSGGESYGYTF.

The chain links TRBV5-1 to TRBJ2-5, with a possible D match to TRBD1 (6 bases). V gave up 5 bases and J gave up 2 bases, with 16 bases separating them. This CDR3 contains 15 residues. CDR1 is SGHRS, CDR2 YFSETQ, per germline. The CDR3 is CASRHYRVGQETQYF. In DNA form, the CDR3 reads TGCGCCAGCAGGCACTACAGGGTTGGGCAAGAGACCCAGTACTTC. Full variable domain (remainder filled in from reference TRBV5-1 and TRBJ2-5): KAGVTQTPRYLIKTRGQQVTLSCSPISGHRSVSWYQQTPGQGLQFLFEYFSETQRNKGNFPGRFSGRQFSNSRSEMNVSTLELGDSALYLCASRHYRVGQETQYFGPGTRLLVL.

A word on this clonotype: A read error may produce the germline difference seen at one junction end. V and J are TRBV6-5 and TRBJ1-3, with a weak D call TRBD1 (5 bases). In germline, CDR1 is MNHEY, CDR2 SVGAGI. The CDR3 has 14 residues. This CDR3 is CTSSRDPGGNTIYF. CDR3 coding DNA: TGCACCAGCAGTCGGGACCCAGGAGGAAACACCATATATTTT.

With respect to this clonotype: At one boundary the junction diverges from the germline segment, which might be a read error. This sequence joins TRBV10-2 and TRBJ1-6, with D possibly TRBD1 on 5 matching bases. Germline CDR1 reads WSHSY; CDR2 reads SAAADI. CDR3 length equals 13 residues. CDR3 amino acids: CDSSEYTGSPLHF. The CDR3 DNA follows: TGCGACAGCAGTGAATACACAGGCTCACCCCTCCACTTT.

Worth noting for this clonotype: One end of the junction varies from germline; a read error may be responsible. This chain joins TRBV5-5 and TRBJ2-2; D unclear. Germline V gene lookup returns CDR1 SGHKS and CDR2 YYEKEE (reference sequence). CDR3 length: 13 residues. The CDR3 sequence is CVSSLGFIGELFF. CDR3 bases: TGTGTCAGCAGCTTGGGTTTTATCGGGGAGCTGTTTTTT.

The chain joins TRBV12-3 or TRBV12-4 to TRBJ2-6; 8 bases fit TRBD2. The CDR3 has 14 residues. V was clipped by 6 bases and J by 5 bases; unmatched bases: 3. Written as DNA, the CDR3 is TGTGCCAGCAGCCATAGCGGGAGGGCCAACGTCCTGACTTTC. Translating gives CASSHSGRANVLTF.

The rearrangement uses TRBV28 and TRBJ2-7; 10 positions match TRBD2. V lost 5 bases, J lost 7 bases, and 5 bases stayed unmatched. Germline V lookup: CDR1 MDHEN, CDR2 SYDVKM. The CDR3 sequence is 13 residues long. The CDR3 is CASSASGRGEQYF. Written as DNA, the CDR3 is TGTGCCAGCAGTGCTAGCGGGAGAGGTGAGCAGTACTTC. Full variable domain (rest looked up from reference TRBV28 and TRBJ2-7): DVKVTQSSRYLVKRTGEKVFLECVQDMDHENMFWYRQDPGLGLRLIYFSYDVKMKEKGDIPEGYSVSREKKERFSLILESASTNQTSMYLCASSASGRGEQYFGPGTRLTVT.

The chain uses TRBV12-3 or TRBV12-4 and TRBJ2-7, with D possibly being TRBD1 or TRBD2 (6 bases each). The length of the CDR3 is 15 residues. The germline V and J ends were trimmed by 4 bases and 5 bases, with 18 bases remaining between them. CDR3: CASSSRGHGNHEQYF. CDR3 DNA: TGTGCCAGCAGTTCTCGGGGGCATGGCAATCACGAGCAGTACTTC.

Worth noting for this clonotype: Because the CDR3 is missing its conserved closing phenylalanine or tryptophan, this is likely a read error. V usage is TRBV4-2 and J usage is TRBJ2-7; no firm D call. The V gene's germline CDR1 is LGHNA and CDR2 YNFKEQ. This CDR3 is 16 amino acids long. V lost 1 base and J 1 base, leaving 14 bases between the germline ends. CDR3 region: CASSQGLVDQSYEQYS. DNA for the CDR3: TGTGCCAGCAGCCAAGGTCTAGTGGACCAGTCCTACGAGCAGTACTCC.

Ten or more counts support this clonotype. The rearrangement joins TRBV29-1 to TRBJ1-1; the match to TRBD1 covers 9 bases. J was trimmed by 8 bases and V by 5 bases; bases with no gene match: 9. In germline, CDR1 is SQVTM, CDR2 ANQGSEA. There are 13 residues in the CDR3. The DNA for the CDR3 is TGCAGCGTTTCCTTTACAGGGGGCGGGGAAGCTTTCTTT. Protein: CSVSFTGGGEAFF.

As regards this clonotype: The CDR3 end shows no conserved phenylalanine or tryptophan, and so a read error is likely. This chain connects TRBV12-3 or TRBV12-4 to TRBJ2-2; D is ambiguous. The CDR3 is 11 residues long. The CDR3 reads CARSFAGELFI. CDR3 bases: TGTGCCAGAAGTTTCGCCGGGGAGCTGTTTATT.

As concerns this clonotype: At one end the junction does not follow the germline gene, possibly because of a read error. V usage is TRBV4-3 and J usage is TRBJ2-1; D remains ambiguous. The CDR3 loop spans 16 amino acids. CDR1 is LGHNA, CDR2 YSLEER, per germline. The CDR3 reads CASSQYALSSYNKQFF. The CDR3 DNA reads TGCGCCAGCAGCCAATATGCCTTAAGCTCCTACAATAAGCAGTTCTTC.

Many counts were recorded for this clonotype. V usage is TRBV11-2 and J usage is TRBJ1-1, with TRBD1 matching 8 bases. Germline loops: CDR1 SGHAT, CDR2 FQNNGV. There are 13 residues in the CDR3. The ends lost 4 bases at V and 11 bases at J; junction bases unmatched: 9. In nucleotides, the CDR3 is TGTGCCAGCAGCTCGGGACAGGACCCTATCGCTTTCTTT. It is translated as CASSSGQDPIAFF.

Details on this clonotype: At one of its ends the junction is not consistent with the germline gene, which may arise from a read error. V is TRBV6-2 or TRBV6-3 and J is TRBJ2-1; 7 nucleotides align to TRBD2. CDR1 is MNHEY, CDR2 SVGEGT, per germline. This CDR3 contains 16 residues. CDR3 loop: CPSSPQPGGLYNEQFF. In nucleotides, the CDR3 is TGTCCCAGCAGCCCCCAACCGGGAGGACTCTACAATGAGCAGTTCTTC.

As concerns this clonotype: A single base separates this from a much larger clone, so it may be a read error. The chain couples TRBV5-1 to TRBJ2-7; D is perhaps TRBD1 (5 bases). The CDR3 length is 16 residues. Germline V lookup: CDR1 SGHRS, CDR2 YFSETQ. The CDR3 DNA reads as TGCGCCAGCAGCTTGGGGGGCAGCCGAAGGGTCTACGGGCAGTACTTC. This sequence encodes CASSLGGSRRVYGQYF.

The chain carries TRBV29-1 and TRBJ2-7, with 9 nucleotides matching TRBD2. Germline CDR1 is SQVTM and CDR2 is ANQGSEA. The CDR3 loop spans 17 amino acids. CDR3 sequence (DNA): TGCAAGGTTGTCCATAGGCGGGAGGGTAGGCCAGTAAACGAGCAGTACTTC. Protein: CKVVHRREGRPVNEQYF.

This clonotype was counted once. This chain links TRBV7-9 with TRBJ1-1; D ambiguous. Germline V gene lookup returns CDR1 SEHNR and CDR2 FQNEAQ (reference sequence). V was trimmed by 5 bases and J by 10 bases, leaving 11 bases between them. The length of the CDR3 is 11 residues. The CDR3 region is CASSLTHGAFF. In nucleotides, the CDR3 is TGTGCCAGCAGCCTCACCCATGGAGCTTTCTTT.

This clonotype occurred once. The rearrangement uses TRBV7-3 and TRBJ2-1; D may match TRBD1 or TRBD2 (5 bases each). The V gene lost 1 base and the J gene lost 9 bases, with 10 bases spanning the gap. CDR3 length equals 13 residues. The germline V gene has CDR1 SGHTA and CDR2 FQGTGA. The CDR3 region is CASSLKPGTEQFF. CDR3 nucleotide sequence: TGTGCCAGCAGCTTAAAACCCGGGACTGAGCAGTTCTTC.

Details on this clonotype: An end of the junction does not agree with germline; a read error may underlie this. The gene calls are TRBV28 and TRBJ2-3; a possible D gene is TRBD2 (6 bases). Germline CDR1 MDHEN, CDR2 SYDVKM. The CDR3 is 15 residues long. The CDR3 protein is CASSLADSSTDTQYF. Here the CDR3 DNA reads TGCGCCAGCAGTTTAGCGGATTCTAGCACAGATACGCAGTATTTT. The full variable domain, its missing parts supplied by reference TRBV28 and TRBJ2-3, is DVKVTQSSRYLVKRTGEKVFLECVQDMDHENMFWYRQDPGLGLRLIYFSYDVKMKEKGDIPEGYSVSREKKERFSLILESASTNQTSMYLCASSLADSSTDTQYFGPGTRLTVL.

Of note for this clonotype: Mismatch with germline at one junction end may stem from a read error. This sequence joins TRBV29-1 and TRBJ2-2, with D maybe TRBD2 (5 bases). Germline V gene data show CDR1 as SQVTM and CDR2 as ANQGSEA. CDR3 size: 13 residues. CDR3 nucleotide sequence: TGCAGCGGTGCCAACCTTGGAACCGGGGAGCTGTCTTTT. Protein sequence: CSGANLGTGELSF.

Notes on this clonotype: It is likely a read error, because the conserved phenylalanine at the end of the CDR3 is missing. The DNA of the CDR3 is TGTGCCAGCAGCCATCTAGGGAACGGGAGCCTCACAGATACGCAGTATATT. Protein product: CASSHLGNGSLTDTQYI. The chain is built from TRBV11-2 and TRBJ2-3; D possibly corresponds to TRBD2 (6 bases). This CDR3 region has 17 residues. Trimming took 5 bases from V and 2 from J, leaving 20 bases between them. Germline V gene lookup returns CDR1 SGHAT and CDR2 FQNNGV.

To note about this clonotype: The junction differs from germline at one of its ends, possibly a read error. The CDR3 nucleotides are TGTGTCAGCAGCCAGGAGCCCACAGTCTCCTACAATGAGCAGTTCTTC. This gives the protein CVSSQEPTVSYNEQFF. V usage is TRBV4-2 and J usage is TRBJ2-1; D uncertain. The CDR3 length is 16 residues. CDR1 is LGHNA, CDR2 YNFKEQ, per germline.

The rearrangement links TRBV6-1 to TRBJ1-1, with 7 nucleotides matching TRBD1. The germline V gene encodes CDR1 MNHNS and CDR2 SASEGT. V lost 4 bases and J lost 8; bases outside the gene matches: 4. CDR3 length: 12 residues. The CDR3 DNA is TGTGCCAGCAGTGGGATGGGACAGGAAGCTTTCTTT. Translating gives CASSGMGQEAFF.